There are many counts of the clone carrying this T cell receptor (beta chain). The data derive from a study of blood T cell repertoires in COVID-19. Germline values: CDR1 SGHVS, CDR2 FQNEAQ. J was trimmed by 6 bases and V by 2 bases; bases with no gene match: 8. The CDR3 has 15 amino acids. Only in-frame clones appear in the TCRdb table, and some are missing; sequencing was by immunoSEQ multiplex PCR. This table holds about 200,000 clones, roughly 80% found once. V gene TRBV7-8 combines with J gene TRBJ1-1; 8 positions match TRBD1. The TCR originated in a woman aged 65 to 85 with COVID-19, enrolled during active disease. Sequencing used peripheral blood. CDR3 nucleotide sequence: TGTGCCAGCAGCTTATTTGGACAGGGCTCCCCTGAAGCTTTCTTT. Its translation: CASSLFGQGSPEAFF.